This T cell receptor beta chain was sequenced for a study of blood T cell repertoires in COVID-19. Looked up from germline, CDR1 is KGHSH and CDR2 is LQKENI. The ends lost 0 bases at V and 4 bases at J; junction bases unmatched: 9. This CDR3 has 17 residues. Sequencing was performed with immunoSEQ multiplex PCR; in TCRdb, only in-frame clones are kept and a portion is missing. The table has about 180,000 clones, approximately 77% seen once. The source of this sequence is a woman older than 75 with active or convalescent COVID-19. Material: peripheral blood. This chain connects TRBV18 to TRBJ1-1; 9 bases line up with TRBD1. The CDR3 protein is CASSPPRTGDPGTEAFF. CDR3 DNA sequence: TGTGCCAGCTCACCACCGCGGACAGGGGATCCAGGCACTGAAGCTTTCTTT.